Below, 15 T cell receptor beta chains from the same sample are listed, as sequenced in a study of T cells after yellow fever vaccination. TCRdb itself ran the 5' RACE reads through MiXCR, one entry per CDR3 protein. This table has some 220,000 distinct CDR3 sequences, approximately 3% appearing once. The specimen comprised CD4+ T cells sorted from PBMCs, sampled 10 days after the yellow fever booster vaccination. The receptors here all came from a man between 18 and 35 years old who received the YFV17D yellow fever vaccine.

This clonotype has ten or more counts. CDR3 in amino acids: CAISEYPPNTGELFF. CDR3 in DNA: TGTGCCATCAGTGAGTACCCGCCGAACACCGGGGAGCTGTTTTTT. The chain uses TRBV10-3 and TRBJ2-2; no clear D. V was pared by 1 base and J by 0 bases, with 6 bases between. This CDR3 is 15 amino acids long. The germline CDR1 and CDR2 sequences are ENHRY and SYGVKD.

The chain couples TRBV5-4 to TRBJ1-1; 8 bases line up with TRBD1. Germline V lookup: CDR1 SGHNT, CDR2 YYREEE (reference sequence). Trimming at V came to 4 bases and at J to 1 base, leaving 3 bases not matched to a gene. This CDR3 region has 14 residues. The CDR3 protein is CASSHGQGNTEAFF. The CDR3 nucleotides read TGTGCCAGCAGCCACGGACAGGGGAACACTGAAGCTTTCTTT. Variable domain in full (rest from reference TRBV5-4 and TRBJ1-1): ETGVTQSPTHLIKTRGQQVTLRCSSQSGHNTVSWYQQALGQGPQFIFQYYREEENGRGNFPPRFSGLQFPNYSSELNVNALELDDSALYLCASSHGQGNTEAFFGQGTRLTVV.

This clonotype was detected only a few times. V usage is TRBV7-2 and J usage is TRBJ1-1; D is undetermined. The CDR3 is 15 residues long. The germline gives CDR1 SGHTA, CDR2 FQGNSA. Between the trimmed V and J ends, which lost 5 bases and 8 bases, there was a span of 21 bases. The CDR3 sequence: CASSAQTERGSEAFF. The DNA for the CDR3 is TGTGCCAGCAGCGCCCAGACCGAAAGAGGGTCAGAAGCTTTCTTT. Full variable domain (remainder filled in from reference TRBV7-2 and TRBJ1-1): GAGVSQSPSNKVTEKGKDVELRCDPISGHTALYWYRQSLGQGLEFLIYFQGNSAPDKSGLPSDRFSAERTGGSVSTLTIQRTQQEDSAVYLCASSAQTERGSEAFFGQGTRLTVV.

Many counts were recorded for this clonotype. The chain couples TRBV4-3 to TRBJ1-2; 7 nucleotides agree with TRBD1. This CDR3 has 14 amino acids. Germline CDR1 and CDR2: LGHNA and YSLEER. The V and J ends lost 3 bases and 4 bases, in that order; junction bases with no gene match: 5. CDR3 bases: TGCGCCAGCAGCCACCGGGACAGCGTCTATGGCTACACCTTC. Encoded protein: CASSHRDSVYGYTF.

CDR3 coding DNA: TGTGCCAGCTCACCAAGAGGAAGAGTCACCGGGGAGCTGTTTTTT. It is translated as CASSPRGRVTGELFF. The chain joins TRBV18 to TRBJ2-2, with unresolved D. The ends were cut back, 2 bases at V and 4 bases at J, with 11 bases in the middle. The germline gives CDR1 KGHSH, CDR2 LQKENI. CDR3 length: 15 residues.

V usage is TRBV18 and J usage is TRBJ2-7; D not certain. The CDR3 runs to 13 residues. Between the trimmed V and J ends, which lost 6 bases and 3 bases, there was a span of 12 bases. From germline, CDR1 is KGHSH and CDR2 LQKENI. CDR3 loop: CASSSDQLYEQYV. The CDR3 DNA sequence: TGTGCCAGCTCCTCGGACCAACTCTACGAGCAGTACGTC.

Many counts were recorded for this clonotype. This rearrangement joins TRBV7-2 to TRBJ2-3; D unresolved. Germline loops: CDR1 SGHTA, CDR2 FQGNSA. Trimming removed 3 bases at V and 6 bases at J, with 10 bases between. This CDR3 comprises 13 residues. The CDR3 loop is CASSFARWDTQYF. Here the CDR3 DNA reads TGTGCCAGCAGCTTCGCGCGTTGGGATACGCAGTATTTT.

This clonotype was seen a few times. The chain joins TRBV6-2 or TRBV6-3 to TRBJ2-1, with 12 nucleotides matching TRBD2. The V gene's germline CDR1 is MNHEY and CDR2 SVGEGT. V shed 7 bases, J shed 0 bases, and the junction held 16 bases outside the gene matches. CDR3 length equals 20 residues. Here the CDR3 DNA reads TGTGCCAGCATAAAGAAACTAGCGGGGGGCTCGATAAACTCCTACAATGAGCAGTTCTTC. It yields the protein CASIKKLAGGSINSYNEQFF.

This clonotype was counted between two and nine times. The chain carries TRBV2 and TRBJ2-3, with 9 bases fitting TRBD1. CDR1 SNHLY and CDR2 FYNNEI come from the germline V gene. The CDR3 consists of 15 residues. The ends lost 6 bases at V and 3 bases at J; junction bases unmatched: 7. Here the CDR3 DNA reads TGTGCCAGCAGAGCACAGGGGGCAGGGACAGATACGCAGTATTTT. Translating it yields CASRAQGAGTDTQYF.

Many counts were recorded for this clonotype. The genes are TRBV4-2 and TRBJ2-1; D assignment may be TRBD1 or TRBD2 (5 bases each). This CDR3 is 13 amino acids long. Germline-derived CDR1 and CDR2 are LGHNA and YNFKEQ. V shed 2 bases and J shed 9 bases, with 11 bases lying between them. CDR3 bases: TGTGCCAGCAGCCAAACTATCGGGACTGAGCAGTTCTTC. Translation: CASSQTIGTEQFF.

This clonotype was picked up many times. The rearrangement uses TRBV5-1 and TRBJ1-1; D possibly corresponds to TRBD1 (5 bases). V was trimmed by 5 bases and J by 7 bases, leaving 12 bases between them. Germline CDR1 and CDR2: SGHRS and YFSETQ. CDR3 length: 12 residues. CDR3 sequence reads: CASRGAGIEAFF. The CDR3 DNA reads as TGCGCCAGCAGGGGCGCAGGGATTGAAGCTTTCTTT.

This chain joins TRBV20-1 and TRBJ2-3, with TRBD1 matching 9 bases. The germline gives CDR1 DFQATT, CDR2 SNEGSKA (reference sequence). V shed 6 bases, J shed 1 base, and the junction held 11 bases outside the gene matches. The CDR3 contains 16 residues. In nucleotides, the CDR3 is TGCAGTGCCGGTCCCGGGACAGGGCTCGGCACAGATACGCAGTATTTT. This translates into CSAGPGTGLGTDTQYF.

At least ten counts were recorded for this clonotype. Written as DNA, the CDR3 is TGTGCCAGCAGCTTAAACCCCGTTGCAGATACGCAGTATTTT. The encoded protein is CASSLNPVADTQYF. The chain recombines TRBV7-3 with TRBJ2-3; the D is unclear. This CDR3 is built from 14 residues. V lost 1 base and J lost 4, with 9 bases in between. Germline V gene data show CDR1 as SGHTA and CDR2 as FQGTGA.

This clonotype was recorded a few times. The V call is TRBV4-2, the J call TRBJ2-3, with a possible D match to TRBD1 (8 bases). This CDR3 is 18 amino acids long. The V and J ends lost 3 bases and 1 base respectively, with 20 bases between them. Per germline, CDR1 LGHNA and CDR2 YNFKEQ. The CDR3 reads CASSHVSQGGPGTDTQYF. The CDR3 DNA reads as TGTGCCAGCAGCCATGTTTCACAGGGGGGGCCGGGCACAGATACGCAGTATTTT.

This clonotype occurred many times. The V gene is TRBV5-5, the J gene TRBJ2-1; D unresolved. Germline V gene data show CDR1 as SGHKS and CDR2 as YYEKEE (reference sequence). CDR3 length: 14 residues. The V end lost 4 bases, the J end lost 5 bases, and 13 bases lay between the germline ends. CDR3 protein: CASSPFLGHNEQFF. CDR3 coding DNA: TGTGCCAGCAGCCCGTTTTTAGGGCACAATGAGCAGTTCTTC.